This T cell receptor (beta chain) was observed in a study of T cells after yellow fever vaccination. Each CDR3 protein is one row after TCRdb ran MiXCR on the 5' RACE reads. The sample includes more than 300,000 distinct CDR3 sequences, about 11% of them seen just once. General study points: Post-booster reappearance was seen for most primary-vaccination clones (around 96% CD4, roughly 88% CD8). A small share of clonotypes appeared in both CD4 and CD8 compartments.

The CDR3 length is 14 residues. Trimming took off 5 bases at V and 6 bases at J, with 17 bases between the two ends. This clonotype occurred a few times. Its antigen remains unidentified. The clonotype was recovered from a young man who received the YFV17D yellow fever vaccine. This chain connects TRBV12-3 or TRBV12-4 to TRBJ2-7, with D tentatively TRBD1 (5 bases). Specimen: CD4+ T cells sorted from PBMCs, collected 45 days after the yellow fever booster vaccination. CDR3 DNA: TGTGCCAGCAGTGATTACACAGGAGTTGGCGAGCAGTACTTC. This sequence encodes CASSDYTGVGEQYF.